Reported below is one T cell receptor (beta chain). There is no known antigen for this receptor. Qualities for individual bases were not recorded, and no much larger clone is one base off. Enrolling through a virtual design, the prospective study's participants ranged in age from roughly 18 to 89 years and lived across 24 United States geographic areas. To assign participants to cohorts, the prospective study relied on clinical history that participants themselves reported in a screening survey and a study questionnaire. Exposed participants had been in contact, within 2 weeks of entering the study, with a person who had a PCR-confirmed or clinician-diagnosed case of COVID-19. Each participant in the prospective study had whole blood, serum and a nasopharyngeal or oropharyngeal swab collected by mobile phlebotomists. Over a roughly 2-month period, participants in the prospective study had the option of providing additional blood draws and questionnaires. Before DNA extraction, blood samples from the prospective study were shipped at room temperature or frozen.

This sample is part of a study of blood T cell repertoires in COVID-19 (TCRdb year 2020). Describing the broader study: The collaborator samples originated in the United States, Italy and Spain and spanned the acute and convalescent phases of COVID-19. The samples were drawn from two sources: the first 160 participants of the ongoing ImmuneRACE study, and 1,000 to 1,500 subjects contributed by 6 global collaborators. Subjects who had been exposed to COVID-19, were actively infected with it, or had recovered from it provided the deeply sampled blood TCRbeta repertoires that made up the dataset. The repertoires were released in a freely available public database meant as a resource for research on the immune response to SARS-CoV-2. The prospective study material was composed of cDNA or gDNA derived from T cells, B-cell-depleted T cells, or PBMCs. Where available, HLA class I and class II types were taken from metadata supplied by the sample provider and were not determined by assay-based typing. Sample metadata almost always included a de-identified subject ID, COVID-19 status, age in years and sex.

On the study overall, not on this receptor specifically: Clinical and demographic metadata were provided uncurated, with the amount varying by source and participant.

TCRbeta CDR3 regions were amplified from genomic DNA using the immunoSEQ Assay, a bias-controlled multiplex PCR. In the authors' own workflow: Nucleated cell counts per sample were estimated from amplification of reference gene primers within the assay. To quantify the absolute abundance of each unique TCRbeta CDR3 rearrangement, sequence reads were collapsed and filtered. For each sample, productive Simpson clonality was calculated as the square root of Simpson's diversity index across productive rearrangements. Not all clones reach the TCRdb copy of this immuneACCESS table, which keeps in-frame sequences only. Checked studies attribute under half of the gap to unresolved V genes and leave the rest unexplained. The V and J calls and clone size come from that table; D and trimming were worked out from the DNA. The sample table holds under 150,000 clones, of which 84% were seen once. Of the sample, around 5.4% falls within the top ten clones.

CDR1 and CDR2 (ENHRY, SYGVKD) derive from the germline V gene. V is clipped by 11 bases and J by 10 bases, and the sequence between their germline boundaries is 18 bases long. The CDR3 sequence holds 12 residues, the cysteine and phenylalanine included. Solely the CDR3 DNA is kept, with 36 bases framed from the first base. Sequencing input: PBMCs or T cells enriched from blood (not recorded which). The chain is encoded by TRBV10-3 joined to TRBJ2-1, with TRBD2 perhaps the D gene, on 5 matching bases. The sequence was obtained from a woman in her forties or fifties who had been exposed to COVID-19. The encoded CDR3 is CAAMTGPGEQFF. The nucleotide sequence reads as follows: TGTGCCGCTATGACCGGACCGGGGGAGCAGTTCTTC.